Following are 25 T cell receptor beta chains from one sample sequenced in a study of T cell repertoires in cytomegalovirus infection. TCRdb analysed the reads with MiXCR anew, one entry per CDR3 protein. The sample includes about 890,000 distinct CDR3 sequences, less than 35% seen only once; the top ten take around 15%. These receptors have no identified antigens. Material: cultured CD8+ T cells from PBMCs, obtained from culture after CMV antigen stimulation. The receptors here all came from a human donor in good health (CMV status not recorded). Some clones in this sample may be carry-over from other donors' samples.

The chain links TRBV25-1 to TRBJ2-2; D may be TRBD1 (6 bases). Germline CDR1 reads MGHDK; CDR2 reads SYGVNS. The CDR3 has 18 amino acids. Trimming cost V 8 bases and J 1 base, with 23 bases left between them. Written as DNA, the CDR3 is TGTGCCAGCCGTCCGGGGCAGGGGCCCGGCAGGAACACCGGGGAGCTGTTTTTT. It encodes CASRPGQGPGRNTGELFF. Based on the CDR3 plus reference TRBV25-1 and TRBJ2-2, the full variable domain is EADIYQTPRYLVIGTGKKITLECSQTMGHDKMYWYQQDPGMELHLIHYSYGVNSTEKGDLSSESTVSRIRTEHFPLTLESARPSHTSQYLCASRPGQGPGRNTGELFFGEGSRLTVL.

Of note for this clonotype: This may come from a read error, since a much larger clone is one base off. The chain combines TRBV7-9 with TRBJ2-2; D call uncertain. Looked up from germline, CDR1 is SEHNR and CDR2 is FQNEAQ (reference sequence). Trimming left V 11 bases short and J 7 bases short, with 14 bases between. The CDR3 length is 12 residues. The CDR3 bases are TGTGCCTGCACCCCCCGCGGCGGGGAGCTGTTTTTT. Translating gives CACTPRGGELFF.

The rearrangement links TRBV27 to TRBJ2-1; D might be TRBD1 (7 bases). This CDR3 has 14 amino acids. V was cut by 7 bases and J by 7 bases, with 17 bases left in between. Looked up from germline, CDR1 is MNHEY and CDR2 is SMNVEV (reference sequence). This CDR3 is CASIRAGGINEQFF. The CDR3 DNA reads TGTGCCAGCATTCGGGCAGGGGGGATAAATGAGCAGTTCTTC.

This chain connects TRBV4-3 to TRBJ1-1; TRBD1 agrees at 7 bases. After removal of 3 bases from V and 4 bases from J, the junction contained 11 bases not matched to a gene. This CDR3 has 16 amino acids. CDR1 and CDR2 from the germline V gene are LGHNA and YSLEER. CDR3 in amino acids: CASSHVTGRPSTEAFF. The CDR3 coding sequence is TGCGCCAGCAGCCATGTGACAGGGCGTCCGAGCACTGAAGCTTTCTTT.

V is TRBV4-3 and J is TRBJ1-1; D gene ambiguous. CDR3 length: 14 amino acids. Germline V gene data show CDR1 as LGHNA and CDR2 as YSLEER. Trimming removed 0 bases at V and 5 bases at J, with 10 bases between. CDR3 sequence: CASSQEGLGTEAFF. The CDR3 nucleotides read TGCGCCAGCAGCCAAGAAGGTCTCGGGACTGAAGCTTTCTTT.

This clonotype was detected ten times or more. DNA of the CDR3: TGTGCCAGCAGCTCACAGGGGGCGGACACTGAAGCTTTCTTT. Its translation: CASSSQGADTEAFF. This rearrangement joins TRBV7-2 to TRBJ1-1, with 9 bases fitting TRBD1. Trimming cost V 4 bases and J 3 bases; bases outside gene matches: 3. Germline CDR1 SGHTA, CDR2 FQGNSA. The CDR3 covers 14 residues. Looking up the rest from reference TRBV7-2 and TRBJ1-1 gives the full variable domain: GAGVSQSPSNKVTEKGKDVELRCDPISGHTALYWYRQSLGQGLEFLIYFQGNSAPDKSGLPSDRFSAERTGGSVSTLTIQRTQQEDSAVYLCASSSQGADTEAFFGQGTRLTVV.

The chain combines TRBV12-3 or TRBV12-4 with TRBJ2-2; a possible D gene is TRBD1 (5 bases). This CDR3 spans 15 amino acids. The germline V and J ends were trimmed by 5 bases and 1 base, with 11 bases remaining between them. The CDR3 loop is CASSIRVGNTGELFF. The CDR3 region has the DNA TGTGCCAGCAGTATCAGGGTGGGGAACACCGGGGAGCTGTTTTTT.

This clonotype was seen ten or more times. V is TRBV7-2 and J is TRBJ2-7, with 7 bases aligning to TRBD2. The CDR3 runs 15 residues. From germline, CDR1 is SGHTA and CDR2 FQGNSA. V shed 4 bases and J 6 bases; nucleotides not matched to a gene: 12. The CDR3 protein is CASSSPAAGVREQYF. The CDR3 DNA follows: TGTGCCAGCAGCTCCCCCGCCGCGGGGGTCCGCGAGCAGTACTTC. The full variable domain, with the rest looked up from reference TRBV7-2 and TRBJ2-7, is GAGVSQSPSNKVTEKGKDVELRCDPISGHTALYWYRQSLGQGLEFLIYFQGNSAPDKSGLPSDRFSAERTGGSVSTLTIQRTQQEDSAVYLCASSSPAAGVREQYFGPGTRLTVT.

The chain combines TRBV14 with TRBJ1-1; 12 bases are shared with TRBD1. Germline V gene data show CDR1 as SGHDN and CDR2 as FVKESK. This CDR3 is 18 amino acids long. V lost 4 bases, J lost 5 bases, and 14 bases stayed unmatched. CDR3 loop: CASSLPYHRGQGATEAFF. In DNA form, the CDR3 reads TGTGCCAGCAGCCTCCCTTACCATCGGGGACAGGGGGCTACTGAAGCTTTCTTT.

Ten or more counts support this clonotype. V is TRBV7-9 and J is TRBJ1-2; 10 bases align to TRBD1. The CDR3 consists of 15 residues. V gave up 1 base and J gave up 5 bases; unmatched junction bases: 4. Germline V gives CDR1 SEHNR, CDR2 FQNEAQ (reference sequence). Written as DNA, the CDR3 is TGTGCCAGCAGCTTAGAATCGGGACAGGGGTATGGCTACACCTTC. Its translation is CASSLESGQGYGYTF.

The sample holds many counts of this clonotype. The chain has TRBV7-8 and TRBJ2-3; TRBD2 aligns across 13 bases. V dropped 5 bases and J dropped 4; count of bases not matched to a gene: 12. Per germline, CDR1 SGHVS and CDR2 FQNEAQ. This CDR3 is built from 18 residues. The CDR3 loop is CASSALTSGGVYADTQYF. The DNA for the CDR3 is TGTGCCAGCAGCGCCCTTACTAGCGGGGGGGTTTACGCAGATACGCAGTATTTT.

The J gene is TRBJ2-1, the V gene TRBV2; possibly TRBD2 for D (5 bases). Germline V CDR1 and CDR2: SNHLY, FYNNEI. The CDR3 contains 12 residues. Trimming cost V 8 bases and J 4 bases, with 9 bases left between them. The DNA for the CDR3 is TGTGCCAGCGACCGGGGTTACAATGAGCAGTTCTTC. It specifies CASDRGYNEQFF.

The rearrangement uses TRBV6-6 and TRBJ2-5; 7 nucleotides align to TRBD1. The V gene end was trimmed by 5 bases and the J gene end by 3 bases; junction bases not matched to a gene: 24. Germline loops: CDR1 MNHNY, CDR2 SVGAGI (reference sequence). This CDR3 contains 20 residues. The CDR3 DNA reads as TGTGCCAGCAGTGCCTACCAGACAGGGCCCCCCCACCGAACAGAAGAGACCCAGTACTTC. It is translated as CASSAYQTGPPHRTEETQYF.

This clonotype showed up many times. The chain combines TRBV7-2 with TRBJ2-1, with 11 nucleotides matching TRBD2. This CDR3 contains 19 residues. Germline loops: CDR1 SGHTA, CDR2 FQGNSA. V gave up 4 bases and J gave up 7 bases; unmatched junction bases: 18. CDR3 loop: CASSSLAGGPLRSYNEQFF. CDR3 bases: TGTGCCAGCAGCTCTTTAGCGGGGGGGCCACTAAGGAGTTATAATGAGCAGTTCTTC.

Remarks on this clonotype: At one end the junction does not follow the germline gene, possibly because of a read error. The chain has TRBV5-1 and TRBJ1-4; a possible D gene is TRBD1 (5 bases). CDR3 size: 14 residues. The germline V gene has CDR1 SGHRS and CDR2 YFSETQ. The DNA of the CDR3 is TGCGCCAGCAGCCCGGGACCCAGGCCTGAAAAACTGTTATTT. It yields the protein CASSPGPRPEKLLF.

This clonotype appeared many times. The V gene is TRBV7-2, the J gene TRBJ1-2; D not certain. The V gene's germline CDR1 is SGHTA and CDR2 FQGNSA. The V end lost 4 bases, the J end lost 4 bases, and 13 bases lay between the germline ends. The CDR3 totals 14 residues. CDR3 residues: CASSSPNNLYGYTF. Here the CDR3 DNA reads TGTGCCAGCAGCTCCCCGAATAACCTCTATGGCTACACCTTC.

The V gene is TRBV19, the J gene TRBJ1-1, with 8 bases fitting TRBD1. Germline V CDR1 and CDR2: LNHDA, SQIVND (reference sequence). The CDR3 is 13 residues long. V dropped 9 bases and J dropped 5; count of bases not matched to a gene: 8. In DNA form, the CDR3 reads TGTGCCAGCCTTTCAGGGGGCCGAACTGAAGCTTTCTTT. Translation: CASLSGGRTEAFF.

The chain links TRBV6-1 to TRBJ2-7; possible D gene TRBD1, 6 bases. In germline, CDR1 is MNHNS, CDR2 SASEGT. The germline V and J ends were trimmed by 2 bases and 3 bases, with 14 bases remaining between them. This CDR3 contains 15 residues. The CDR3 region has the DNA TGTGCCAGCAGTGAACAAAGGACAGAAGTCTACGAGCAGTACTTC. Encoded protein: CASSEQRTEVYEQYF.

In its sample, this clonotype was seen a few times. V and J are TRBV20-1 and TRBJ1-2; D uncertain. V was trimmed by 0 bases and J by 6 bases, leaving 5 bases between them. CDR1 is DFQATT, CDR2 SNEGSKA, per germline (reference sequence). The length of the CDR3 is 11 residues. CDR3 loop: CSARDPNGYTF. The CDR3 DNA follows: TGCAGTGCTAGAGACCCAAATGGCTACACCTTC.

A word on this clonotype: The junction and the germline gene differ at one end; a read error may be behind it. This chain joins TRBV7-6 and TRBJ2-2; TRBD1 aligns across 8 bases. CDR1 and CDR2 from the germline V gene are SGHVS and FNYEAQ. The CDR3 contains 14 residues. The CDR3 spells CASSAGQGFGELFF. DNA of the CDR3: TGTGCTAGCAGCGCCGGACAGGGATTCGGGGAGCTGTTTTTT.

As regards this clonotype: A read error may explain this, as a much larger clone is one base away. The rearrangement uses TRBV5-6 and TRBJ1-3; 7 bases are a match to TRBD1. Germline V lookup: CDR1 SGHDT, CDR2 YYEEEE. The CDR3 extends over 15 amino acids. In nucleotides, the CDR3 is TGTGCCAGAAGCTGGGGGACAGTCTCTGGAAACACCATATATTTT. Its protein product is CARSWGTVSGNTIYF. The entire variable domain, with the rest obtained from reference TRBV5-6 and TRBJ1-3, is as follows: DAGVTQSPTHLIKTRGQQVTLRCSPKSGHDTVSWYQQALGQGPQFIFQYYEEEERQRGNFPDRFSGHQFPNYSSELNVNALLLGDSALYLCARSWGTVSGNTIYFGEGSWLTVV.

This clonotype was found many times. The chain is built from TRBV7-2 and TRBJ2-7; D is perhaps TRBD1 (6 bases). Trimming took 4 bases from V and 5 from J, leaving 15 bases between them. This CDR3 comprises 14 residues. Germline CDR1 is SGHTA and CDR2 is FQGNSA. CDR3 region: CASSSEPWTDEQYF. The CDR3 nucleotides read TGTGCCAGCAGCTCAGAGCCCTGGACAGACGAGCAGTACTTC.

This clonotype was seen more than once but under ten times. Here the CDR3 DNA reads TGTGCCAGCAGTTACGGGCAGGGTAGCTCCGGGGAGCTGTTTTTT. Protein: CASSYGQGSSGELFF. This rearrangement joins TRBV6-5 to TRBJ2-2; tentatively, D is TRBD1 (5 bases). Germline CDR1 MNHEY, CDR2 SVGAGI. CDR3 length: 15 amino acids. V lost 2 bases to trimming and J lost 6 bases, with 13 bases between them.

This chain joins TRBV6-2 or TRBV6-3 and TRBJ2-5; 8 nucleotides agree with TRBD1. Trimming took 0 bases from V and 5 from J; bases not matched to a gene: 11. CDR1 MNHEY and CDR2 SVGEGT come from the germline V gene. The CDR3 has 17 residues. The CDR3 bases are TGTGCCAGCAGTTACTCGGTTGCAGGGGGCCTTCAGGAGACCCAGTACTTC. Its translation: CASSYSVAGGLQETQYF.

The V and J genes are TRBV2 and TRBJ2-6; no clear D. CDR1 and CDR2 from the germline V gene are SNHLY and FYNNEI. The CDR3 sequence is 15 residues long. V was pared by 0 bases and J by 0 bases, with 3 bases between. The CDR3 sequence is CASSEARSGANVLTF. The CDR3 region has the DNA TGTGCCAGCAGTGAAGCCCGCTCTGGGGCCAACGTCCTGACTTTC.